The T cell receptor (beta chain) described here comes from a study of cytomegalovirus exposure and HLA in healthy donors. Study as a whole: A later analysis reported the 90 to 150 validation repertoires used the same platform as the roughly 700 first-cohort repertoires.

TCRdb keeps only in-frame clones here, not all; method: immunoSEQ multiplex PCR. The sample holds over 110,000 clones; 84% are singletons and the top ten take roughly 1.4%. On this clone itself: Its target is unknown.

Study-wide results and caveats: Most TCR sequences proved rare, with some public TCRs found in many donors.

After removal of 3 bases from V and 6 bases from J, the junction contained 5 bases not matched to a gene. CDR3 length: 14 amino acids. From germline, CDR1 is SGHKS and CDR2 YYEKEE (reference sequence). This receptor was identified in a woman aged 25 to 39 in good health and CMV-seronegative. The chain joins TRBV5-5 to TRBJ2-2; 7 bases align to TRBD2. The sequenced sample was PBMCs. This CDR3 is CASSSRLAAGELFF. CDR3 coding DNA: TGTGCCAGCAGCTCCCGACTAGCAGCCGGGGAGCTGTTTTTT.